One and the same sample provided the 12 T cell receptor beta chains below, sequenced in a study of blood T cell repertoires in COVID-19. The repertoire was sequenced with immunoSEQ multiplex PCR; TCRdb's copy has only in-frame clones and lacks some. The sample has about 160,000 clones, approximately 80% seen once. Sequencing was performed on peripheral blood. These receptors originate from a woman over 75 with active or convalescent COVID-19.

The chain's CDR3 is CASSSQGWMNTEAFF. The CDR3, as DNA: TGTGCCAGCAGTTCACAGGGTTGGATGAACACTGAAGCTTTCTTT. The V gene is TRBV27, the J gene TRBJ1-1; possible D gene TRBD1, 6 bases. Trimming cost V 4 bases and J 0 bases, with 12 bases left between them. Germline CDR1 and CDR2: MNHEY and SMNVEV (reference sequence). This CDR3 region has 15 residues.

This clone showed up just a few times. This chain joins TRBV19 and TRBJ2-3, with TRBD2 identical over 10 bases. V shed 6 bases and J 5 bases; nucleotides not matched to a gene: 8. Germline CDR1 reads LNHDA; CDR2 reads SQIVND (reference sequence). The CDR3 has 15 residues. The CDR3 DNA sequence: TGTGCCAGTAGAAGCGGGGGGGCCGATGGAGATACGCAGTATTTT. This translates into CASRSGGADGDTQYF.

The chain combines TRBV11-2 with TRBJ2-1; D is perhaps TRBD2 (6 bases). The CDR3 consists of 16 residues. Germline values: CDR1 SGHAT, CDR2 FQNNGV. V lost 5 bases and J 7 bases, leaving 21 bases between the germline ends. CDR3 sequence: CASSLAFGGARNEQFF. CDR3 coding DNA: TGTGCCAGCAGCCTAGCTTTTGGAGGGGCGCGTAATGAGCAGTTCTTC.

The chain uses TRBV11-2 and TRBJ2-1, with 7 bases that match TRBD1. Germline V gene lookup returns CDR1 SGHAT and CDR2 FQNNGV. The CDR3 extends over 15 amino acids. V was pared by 4 bases and J by 4 bases, with 7 bases of the junction left unmatched. CDR3 region: CASSWSGQTYNEQFF. CDR3 coding DNA: TGTGCCAGCAGCTGGTCGGGACAGACTTACAATGAGCAGTTCTTC.

The chain couples TRBV28 to TRBJ2-5; 8 bases are shared with TRBD2. CDR3 length equals 14 residues. V lost 5 bases, J lost 4 bases, and 6 bases stayed unmatched. CDR1 MDHEN and CDR2 SYDVKM come from the germline V gene. As DNA, the CDR3 is TGTGCCAGCAGTACAAAAGCGGGGGCAGAGACCCAGTACTTC. Its protein is CASSTKAGAETQYF.

The V call is TRBV9, the J call TRBJ2-1, with D tentatively TRBD2 (7 bases). Germline CDR1 reads SGDLS; CDR2 reads YYNGEE. The V end was cut by 3 bases, the J end by 9 bases, with 19 bases between. The CDR3 length is 15 residues. The CDR3: CASSAPPGGPGEQFF. The CDR3 DNA sequence: TGTGCCAGCAGCGCGCCCCCCGGGGGGCCGGGTGAGCAGTTCTTC.

This clone was counted only a few times. The rearrangement uses TRBV10-3 and TRBJ1-1, with D hard to call. The V gene's germline CDR1 is ENHRY and CDR2 SYGVKD. There are 14 residues in the CDR3. Trimming cost V 2 bases and J 4 bases, with 11 bases left between them. The CDR3 here is CAISEVGEGTEAFF. In nucleotides, the CDR3 is TGTGCCATCAGTGAGGTCGGCGAGGGCACTGAAGCTTTCTTT.

V usage is TRBV13 and J usage is TRBJ1-3; D is unclear. This CDR3 is 14 amino acids long. CDR1 is PRHDT, CDR2 FYEKMQ, per germline (reference sequence). The V end lost 5 bases, the J end lost 0 bases, and 8 bases lay between the germline ends. The CDR3 loop reads CASSHGDSGNTIYF. The CDR3 nucleotides are TGTGCCAGCAGCCACGGTGACTCTGGAAACACCATATATTTT.

The gene calls are TRBV11-3 and TRBJ2-1; no reliable D call. The CDR3 contains 17 residues. Trimming shortened V by 4 bases and J by 3 bases, and 19 bases separated the two germline ends. Germline V gene data show CDR1 as SGHNT and CDR2 as YENEEA. The CDR3 DNA reads as TGTGCCAGCAGCTCCCAACCCGCGACAAGCTACTACAATGAGCAGTTCTTC. Residues: CASSSQPATSYYNEQFF.

The V call is TRBV4-3, the J call TRBJ2-3, with a tentative D call TRBD2 (5 bases). Trimming left V 5 bases short and J 6 bases short, with 12 bases between. Germline CDR1 is LGHNA and CDR2 is YSLEER. This CDR3 is built from 13 residues. CDR3 residues: CASSYTRGDTQYF. The CDR3 coding sequence is TGCGCCAGCAGCTACACTAGAGGTGATACGCAGTATTTT.

The rearrangement uses TRBV5-1 and TRBJ2-1, with TRBD2 matching 12 bases. CDR3 length: 16 amino acids. J was trimmed by 5 bases and V by 4 bases; bases with no gene match: 7. Germline V gene sequence: CDR1 SGHRS, CDR2 YFSETQ. This CDR3 is CASSILAGGINNEQFF. The DNA for the CDR3 is TGCGCCAGCAGCATCCTAGCGGGGGGGATTAACAATGAGCAGTTCTTC.

The chain carries TRBV3-1 (or the pseudogene TRBV3-2) and TRBJ1-1, with unresolved D. With 1 base removed from V and 0 bases from J, the gap between germline ends came to 6 bases. The CDR3 spans 14 residues. Germline V gives CDR1 LGHDT, CDR2 YNNKEL (reference sequence). The CDR3 here is CASSQVHLNTEAFF. The CDR3 DNA reads TGTGCCAGCAGCCAAGTACACCTGAACACTGAAGCTTTCTTT.